The subject of this entry is one TCR beta chain. Its antigen remains unknown. Germline V gene data show CDR1 as MDHEN and CDR2 as SYDVKM. V dropped 3 bases and J dropped 0 bases, with 8 bases sitting between them. The CDR3 is 15 amino acids. This record belongs to a study of lymphopenia after photon versus proton radiotherapy. Notes on the study in general: Only patients who died were analyzed for survival; proton advantage is unproven. After the lymphocyte nadir, photon-treated repertoires showed oligoclonal expansion, especially of CD8+ Temra cells. Under photons, naive T cells and diversity fell while effector/memory populations rose. Post-nadir TCR diversity decline inversely tracked overall survival among those who died.

Clones were sequenced by immunoSEQ multiplex PCR, and TCRdb holds only the in-frame ones, with some missing. The table lists 70,000 or so clones, roughly 93% of them singletons. This receptor was taken from a woman aged 70-85 years with pancreatic cancer. The source material was peripheral blood, sampled from a patient treated with photon-based radiotherapy. The chain has TRBV28 and TRBJ2-2; tentatively, D is TRBD2 (6 bases). CDR3 sequence reads: CASSFWGANTGELFF. CDR3 sequence (DNA): TGTGCCAGCAGTTTCTGGGGGGCGAACACCGGGGAGCTGTTTTTT.